This TCR beta chain appears in the sequencing data of a study of blood T cell repertoires in COVID-19. The overall study: Italy, Spain and the United States were the sources of the convalescent and acute COVID-19 samples.

There are 15 residues in the CDR3. Germline CDR1 is LNHDA and CDR2 is SQIVND (reference sequence). V shed 3 bases, J shed 7 bases, and the junction held 10 bases outside the gene matches. Profiled with immunoSEQ multiplex PCR; TCRdb holds only in-frame clones, not every one. Among nearly 50,000 clones listed, over 75% were seen once. The chain is built from TRBV19 and TRBJ1-2; TRBD1 agrees at 8 bases. The clonotype was recovered from a woman older than 75 with COVID-19, enrolled during active disease. The source material was peripheral blood. CDR3 DNA sequence: TGTGCCAGTAGTATCGACCGACAGGGGCTTGGTGGCTACACCTTC. Translating gives CASSIDRQGLGGYTF.